The T cell receptor beta chain described here comes from a study of tumor-infiltrating lymphocytes in localized non-small cell lung cancer. Clones were read by immunoSEQ multiplex PCR, and TCRdb kept only the in-frame ones, dropping some. The table lists over 7,500 clones, approximately 84% of them singletons. Overall study findings and caveats: No T-cell fraction difference was seen between IM1 and IM2 tumors. Compared with uninvolved lung, tumors showed higher T cell infiltration by TCRbeta sequencing.

Germline loops: CDR1 SGHDT, CDR2 YYEEEE. Trimming removed 3 bases at V and 3 bases at J, with 16 bases between. This CDR3 comprises 15 residues. Turning to this clone: The antigen is not known.

The rearrangement joins TRBV5-6 to TRBJ2-7, with D unresolved. Sequencing was performed on uninvolved lung tissue not adjacent to the tumor. The clonotype originates from a human donor with non-small cell lung cancer. CDR3 in DNA: TGTGCCAGCAGCTACCAAACGAAAAGGGACTACGAGCAGTACTTC. This translates into CASSYQTKRDYEQYF.